This T cell receptor beta chain originates from a study of blood T cell repertoires in COVID-19. Study information: Sites across the United States, Italy and Spain contributed samples from acute and convalescent COVID-19. The cDNA or gDNA used as material had been derived from T cells, B-cell-depleted T cells, or PBMCs.

This clone was seen once. Authors' processing steps: The authors estimated nucleated cell counts from reference gene primer amplification. This table comes from immunoSEQ multiplex PCR, and its TCRdb copy is limited to in-frame clones, with some not included. Clone size and the V and J calls come from that table; the DNA yielded D and trimming. The profile covers roughly 160,000 clones, with roughly 70% appearing a single time and around 3% taken by the ten largest. Sequenced sample: peripheral blood. The TCR comes from a woman aged 80 or over with acute or convalescent COVID-19.

This CDR3 reads CASSLRTGGGDYEQYF. DNA for the CDR3: TGTGCCAGCAGCCTTAGGACAGGGGGCGGGGACTACGAGCAGTACTTC. The chain couples TRBV27 to TRBJ2-7; 11 nucleotides align to TRBD1. CDR1 and CDR2 (germline): MNHEY, SMNVEV (reference sequence). J was trimmed by 3 bases and V by 6 bases; bases with no gene match: 10. The CDR3 totals 16 residues.